The 12 T cell receptor beta chains below all came from one sample that was sequenced in a study of cytomegalovirus exposure and HLA in healthy donors. A multiplex PCR was run with 60 Vbeta primers and 13 Jbeta primers. Measured with immunoSEQ multiplex PCR; TCRdb has only the in-frame clones, and not every one. Of 200,000 to 250,000 clones listed, around four fifths were seen once; the top ten hold 0.71%. What was sequenced was PBMCs. The receptors were gathered from a boy aged 2-9 years in good health and CMV-seronegative.

This sequence joins TRBV2 and TRBJ2-1; 8 bases agree with TRBD1. CDR1 SNHLY and CDR2 FYNNEI come from the germline V gene. This CDR3 region has 14 residues. The V segment lost 6 bases and the J segment 2 bases; nucleotides outside the gene matches: 3. CDR3 DNA: TGTGCCAGCAGCTTACAGGGGGCCTACAATGAGCAGTTCTTC. Translation: CASSLQGAYNEQFF.

The CDR3 nucleotides read TGTGCCATCAGTGAGTCTCAGGGACTAGGTTACAATGAGCAGTTCTTC. Its protein product is CAISESQGLGYNEQFF. V gene TRBV10-3 combines with J gene TRBJ2-1; 8 nucleotides line up with TRBD2. With 0 bases clipped from V and 4 bases from J, the junction kept 5 bases outside the gene matches. The CDR3 has 16 amino acids. From germline, CDR1 is ENHRY and CDR2 SYGVKD.

The table lists this clone with a count of one. This CDR3 is CASSQKTSGTKDTQYF. For the CDR3, the DNA is TGTGCCAGCAGCCAAAAGACTAGCGGGACGAAAGATACGCAGTATTTT. The chain has TRBV4-2 and TRBJ2-3; 11 nucleotides agree with TRBD2. Trimming removed 2 bases from V and 5 bases from J; junction bases left unmatched: 6. This CDR3 region has 16 residues. Germline lookup yields CDR1 LGHNA and CDR2 YNFKEQ.

The CDR3 spells CASSHGGQGGYEQYF. As DNA, the CDR3 is TGCGCCAGCAGCCACGGTGGGCAGGGAGGCTACGAGCAGTACTTC. The chain joins TRBV4-1 to TRBJ2-7; D is perhaps TRBD2 (6 bases). V lost 3 bases, J lost 3 bases, and 15 bases lay in between. Germline CDR1 is MGHRA and CDR2 is YSYEKL. The CDR3 runs to 15 residues.

The V and J genes are TRBV15 and TRBJ2-1; D gene unclear. Germline V gene sequence: CDR1 LNHNV, CDR2 YYDKDF (reference sequence). V shed 0 bases and J shed 8 bases, with 14 bases lying between them. CDR3 length: 15 residues. In DNA form, the CDR3 reads TGTGCCACCAGCAGAGACAAAGTCGTGAGCCATGAGCAGTTCTTC. It translates to CATSRDKVVSHEQFF. The variable domain in full, with the rest retrieved from reference TRBV15 and TRBJ2-1, is DAMVIQNPRYQVTQFGKPVTLSCSQTLNHNVMYWYQQKSSQAPKLLFHYYDKDFNNEADTPDNFQSRRPNTSFCFLDIRSPGLGDTAMYLCATSRDKVVSHEQFFGPGTRLTVL.

This clone was counted between two and nine times. The chain combines TRBV10-3 with TRBJ2-7, with D perhaps TRBD1 (6 bases). V lost 4 bases and J 2 bases, leaving 15 bases between the germline ends. The germline V gene encodes CDR1 ENHRY and CDR2 SYGVKD. CDR3 length: 15 residues. CDR3 DNA: TGTGCCATCAGTGGGTCCGGGACACCCACCTACGAGCAGTACTTC. Translating gives CAISGSGTPTYEQYF.

V is TRBV9 and J is TRBJ2-1; 9 positions match TRBD1. CDR1 SGDLS and CDR2 YYNGEE come from the germline V gene. The CDR3 has 18 amino acids. Trimming cost V 3 bases and J 4 bases; bases outside gene matches: 14. The CDR3: CASSEQGAQNIYYNEQFF. CDR3 sequence (DNA): TGTGCCAGCAGCGAACAGGGGGCTCAAAATATATATTACAATGAGCAGTTCTTC.

This clone was seen a single time. This chain uses TRBV27 with TRBJ2-7; TRBD2 agrees at 7 bases. Looked up from germline, CDR1 is MNHEY and CDR2 is SMNVEV (reference sequence). The CDR3 totals 15 residues. Trimming at V came to 2 bases and at J to 4 bases, leaving 8 bases not matched to a gene. CDR3 coding DNA: TGTGCCAGCAGTTTAAGTCGGGAGGCCTGGTACGAGCAGTACTTC. Its translation: CASSLSREAWYEQYF.

This chain uses TRBV6-1 with TRBJ2-1; 9 bases map to TRBD2. The CDR3 contains 15 residues. Unmatched junction bases numbered 3, after V lost 2 bases and J lost 4 bases. The germline gives CDR1 MNHNS, CDR2 SASEGT. Written as DNA, the CDR3 is TGTGCCAGCAGTGAACTAGCGGGGAATTACAATGAGCAGTTCTTC. It encodes CASSELAGNYNEQFF.

The rearrangement links TRBV5-1 to TRBJ2-3, with TRBD2 matching 8 bases. The CDR3 loop spans 13 amino acids. Looked up from germline, CDR1 is SGHRS and CDR2 is YFSETQ. Unmatched junction bases numbered 3, after V lost 6 bases and J lost 3 bases. As DNA, the CDR3 is TGCGCCAGCAATCGGGAGGGAACAGATACGCAGTATTTT. It encodes CASNREGTDTQYF. The full variable domain, in which reference TRBV5-1 and TRBJ2-3 provide the parts outside the CDR3, is KAGVTQTPRYLIKTRGQQVTLSCSPISGHRSVSWYQQTPGQGLQFLFEYFSETQRNKGNFPGRFSGRQFSNSRSEMNVSTLELGDSALYLCASNREGTDTQYFGPGTRLTVL.

The gene calls are TRBV7-3 and TRBJ1-2; D remains ambiguous. From germline, CDR1 is SGHTA and CDR2 FQGTGA. This CDR3 spans 14 amino acids. Trimming removed 2 bases at V and 4 bases at J, with 11 bases between. The CDR3 protein is CASSLGPRSYGYTF. CDR3 in DNA: TGTGCCAGCAGCTTAGGGCCAAGAAGCTATGGCTACACCTTC.

The table lists this clone with a count of one. The chain is built from TRBV30 and TRBJ2-7; TRBD2 agrees at 8 bases. Germline assignment: CDR1 GTSNPN and CDR2 SVGIG (reference sequence). J lost 4 bases, V lost 5 bases, and 7 bases had no gene match. This CDR3 region has 13 residues. CDR3: CAWDWSGGYEQYF. The CDR3 DNA follows: TGTGCCTGGGATTGGTCGGGGGGGTACGAGCAGTACTTC. The variable domain in full, completed from reference TRBV30 and TRBJ2-7, reads SQTIHQWPATLVQPVGSPLSLECTVEGTSNPNLYWYRQAAGRGLQLLFYSVGIGQISSEVPQNLSASRPQDRQFILSSKKLLLSDSGFYLCAWDWSGGYEQYFGPGTRLTVT.